Listed here are 20 T cell receptor beta chains from one sample, sequenced in a study of cytomegalovirus exposure and HLA in healthy donors. Primers: 60 Vbeta forward and 13 Jbeta reverse. Method: immunoSEQ multiplex PCR; TCRdb's copy keeps in-frame clones and lacks some. The sample holds 50,000 to 70,000 clones, approximately 71% seen once. Sequencing input: PBMCs. The receptors were gathered from a man aged 35 to 55 in good health and CMV-seropositive.

This chain connects TRBV5-6 to TRBJ2-7; D call uncertain. V lost 4 bases, J lost 6 bases, and 8 bases lay in between. Germline V gene sequence: CDR1 SGHDT, CDR2 YYEEEE. This CDR3 spans 11 amino acids. The CDR3 spells CASSTRFEQYF. DNA for the CDR3: TGTGCCAGCAGCACCAGGTTCGAGCAGTACTTC.

The V gene is TRBV5-6, the J gene TRBJ1-1, with 7 bases lining up with TRBD1. This CDR3 is built from 14 residues. V lost 0 bases, J lost 7 bases, and 6 bases stayed unmatched. CDR1 and CDR2 (germline): SGHDT, YYEEEE. The CDR3 DNA is TGTGCCAGCAGCTTGGTGACAGGGTATATTGAAGCTTTCTTT. The encoded protein is CASSLVTGYIEAFF.

V and J are TRBV4-1 and TRBJ1-4; 7 nucleotides match TRBD1. The V segment lost 1 base and the J segment 3 bases; nucleotides outside the gene matches: 11. Germline CDR1 MGHRA, CDR2 YSYEKL. The CDR3 is 18 residues long. CDR3 amino acids: CASSQVRGQGGPNEKLFF. CDR3 nucleotides: TGCGCCAGCAGCCAAGTTAGGGGGCAAGGGGGACCTAATGAAAAACTGTTTTTT.

This clone was detected once. The genes are TRBV5-1 and TRBJ2-3; D is possibly TRBD1 (7 bases). The germline V gene encodes CDR1 SGHRS and CDR2 YFSETQ. Between the trimmed V and J ends, which lost 0 bases and 5 bases, there was a span of 25 bases. The CDR3 is 19 amino acids. The CDR3: CASSLATGGGVRARDTQYF. For the CDR3, the DNA is TGCGCCAGCAGCTTGGCCACTGGAGGGGGCGTTAGAGCGAGAGATACGCAGTATTTT.

This rearrangement joins TRBV6-4 to TRBJ1-2; 8 bases fit TRBD1. The V gene end was trimmed by 4 bases and the J gene end by 10 bases; junction bases not matched to a gene: 5. Germline-derived CDR1 and CDR2 are MRHNA and SNTAGT. The CDR3 sequence is 12 residues long. As DNA, the CDR3 is TGTGCCAGCAGTGCAGGGGGCCGTGACTACACCTTC. Protein sequence: CASSAGGRDYTF.

The rearrangement links TRBV15 to TRBJ1-2; D remains unclear. Trimming removed 1 base from V and 4 bases from J, with 10 bases in between. Germline V gene lookup returns CDR1 LNHNV and CDR2 YYDKDF (reference sequence). This CDR3 contains 14 residues. The CDR3 loop reads CATSRGAQAYGYTF. The CDR3, as DNA: TGTGCCACCAGCAGAGGGGCCCAAGCCTATGGCTACACCTTC. The full variable domain, completed using reference TRBV15 and TRBJ1-2, is DAMVIQNPRYQVTQFGKPVTLSCSQTLNHNVMYWYQQKSSQAPKLLFHYYDKDFNNEADTPDNFQSRRPNTSFCFLDIRSPGLGDTAMYLCATSRGAQAYGYTFGSGTRLTVV.

The gene calls are TRBV7-2 and TRBJ2-1; 7 bases fit TRBD2. J was trimmed by 5 bases and V by 3 bases; bases with no gene match: 7. The CDR3 is 15 amino acids. The germline V gene encodes CDR1 SGHTA and CDR2 FQGNSA. DNA for the CDR3: TGTGCCAGCAGCTTTCAGAGCGGGGTTAACAATGAGCAGTTCTTC. Its translation is CASSFQSGVNNEQFF.

The chain has TRBV7-3 and TRBJ1-1; D gene unclear. V gave up 5 bases and J gave up 7 bases, with 8 bases separating them. CDR1 and CDR2 (germline): SGHTA, FQGTGA. There are 11 residues in the CDR3. The CDR3 region is CASSAHSEAFF. CDR3 coding DNA: TGTGCCAGCAGCGCCCACAGTGAAGCTTTCTTT.

The chain is built from TRBV6-5 and TRBJ2-7; 9 bases agree with TRBD1. J was trimmed by 1 base and V by 6 bases; bases with no gene match: 4. Germline V CDR1 and CDR2: MNHEY, SVGAGI. This CDR3 region has 14 residues. The CDR3 sequence: CASSTDRGSYEQYF. The CDR3 DNA is TGTGCCAGCAGCACGGACAGGGGTTCCTACGAGCAGTACTTC.

The rearrangement uses TRBV7-3 and TRBJ1-1; maybe TRBD1 (6 bases). CDR3 length: 13 amino acids. The germline V and J ends were trimmed by 5 bases and 8 bases, with 15 bases remaining between them. Germline V gene data show CDR1 as SGHTA and CDR2 as FQGTGA. The CDR3 DNA is TGTGCCAGCAGCACAACACAGGGCAGCGAAGCTTTCTTT. Amino acids: CASSTTQGSEAFF.

This clone was found a few times. This sequence joins TRBV2 and TRBJ2-1; D not certain. The V and J ends lost 1 base and 7 bases respectively, with 17 bases between them. The germline gives CDR1 SNHLY, CDR2 FYNNEI. This CDR3 spans 16 amino acids. CDR3 sequence: CASSEGLDGWRNEQFF. The CDR3 DNA follows: TGTGCCAGCAGTGAAGGGTTAGACGGTTGGCGGAATGAGCAGTTCTTC.

The CDR3 loop reads CASSPRAGGNNEQFF. Here the CDR3 DNA reads TGTGCCAGCAGCCCTCGAGCGGGGGGAAACAATGAGCAGTTCTTC. The chain has TRBV6-6 and TRBJ2-1; the match to TRBD2 covers 9 bases. Germline lookup yields CDR1 MNHNY and CDR2 SVGAGI (reference sequence). With V trimmed by 6 bases and J by 5 bases, 8 bases remained unmatched. The CDR3 runs 15 residues.

The J gene is TRBJ1-1, the V gene TRBV29-1; D call uncertain. Germline V gene data show CDR1 as SQVTM and CDR2 as ANQGSEA. V was clipped by 6 bases and J by 4 bases, with 15 bases between them. The CDR3 covers 13 residues. This chain's CDR3 is CSVEREGGTEAFF. The CDR3 region has the DNA TGCAGCGTGGAACGGGAGGGTGGCACTGAAGCTTTCTTT.

The chain recombines TRBV7-9 with TRBJ1-2; D gene uncertain. In germline, CDR1 is SEHNR, CDR2 FQNEAQ (reference sequence). V lost 2 bases and J 6 bases, leaving 10 bases between the germline ends. The CDR3 runs 13 residues. CDR3 amino acids: CASSLTGFNGYTF. Written as DNA, the CDR3 is TGTGCCAGCAGCTTAACCGGTTTTAATGGCTACACCTTC.

The chain uses TRBV5-1 and TRBJ2-7; D remains unclear. V was cut by 0 bases and J by 5 bases, with 12 bases left in between. There are 14 residues in the CDR3. Germline loops: CDR1 SGHRS, CDR2 YFSETQ. CDR3: CASSLELLSDEQYF. The CDR3, as DNA: TGCGCCAGCAGCTTGGAACTTTTGAGCGACGAGCAGTACTTC.

V gene TRBV6-6 combines with J gene TRBJ1-1; TRBD1 matches at 7 bases. The CDR3 sequence is 13 residues long. Trimming at V came to 2 bases and at J to 4 bases, leaving 1 base not matched to a gene. Germline CDR1 and CDR2: MNHNY and SVGAGI (reference sequence). The CDR3 region is CASSYGDSTEAFF. CDR3 sequence (DNA): TGTGCCAGCAGTTACGGGGACAGCACTGAAGCTTTCTTT.

On this clone itself: The sample holds other DNA sequences that translate to the same CDR3. The chain employs TRBV5-6 and TRBJ1-6; 9 positions agree with TRBD1. The germline V gene has CDR1 SGHDT and CDR2 YYEEEE. The CDR3 length is 15 residues. Trimming took 2 bases from V and 10 from J; bases not matched to a gene: 7. CDR3 loop: CASSLQGAGGSPLHF. CDR3 nucleotide sequence: TGTGCCAGCAGCTTACAGGGGGCAGGGGGATCACCCCTCCACTTT.

Turning to this clone: Mismatch with germline at one junction end may stem from a read error. The chain recombines TRBV6-6 with TRBJ2-7; D is possibly TRBD2 (5 bases). The V gene's germline CDR1 is MNHNY and CDR2 SVGAGI (reference sequence). The CDR3 has 12 amino acids. Here the CDR3 reads CASSSRRAEPQF. For the CDR3, the DNA is TGTGCCAGCAGTTCCCGGCGGGCAGAACCCCAATTC.

This clone was observed a few times. The chain couples TRBV27 to TRBJ2-5; 11 bases agree with TRBD2. V lost 6 bases and J lost 5; bases outside the gene matches: 5. The CDR3 spans 14 residues. Germline V gene sequence: CDR1 MNHEY, CDR2 SMNVEV (reference sequence). The CDR3, as DNA: TGTGCCAGCAGGGGACTAGCGGTTGGGGAGACCCAGTACTTC. Encoded protein: CASRGLAVGETQYF.

J is TRBJ1-6 and V is TRBV30; D gene unclear. The CDR3 spans 14 residues. Between the trimmed V and J ends, which lost 2 bases and 13 bases, there was a span of 18 bases. The germline V gene has CDR1 GTSNPN and CDR2 SVGIG (reference sequence). The CDR3 reads CAWSPVLGKVPLHF. CDR3 DNA sequence: TGTGCCTGGAGTCCGGTCCTGGGCAAAGTGCCCCTCCACTTT.